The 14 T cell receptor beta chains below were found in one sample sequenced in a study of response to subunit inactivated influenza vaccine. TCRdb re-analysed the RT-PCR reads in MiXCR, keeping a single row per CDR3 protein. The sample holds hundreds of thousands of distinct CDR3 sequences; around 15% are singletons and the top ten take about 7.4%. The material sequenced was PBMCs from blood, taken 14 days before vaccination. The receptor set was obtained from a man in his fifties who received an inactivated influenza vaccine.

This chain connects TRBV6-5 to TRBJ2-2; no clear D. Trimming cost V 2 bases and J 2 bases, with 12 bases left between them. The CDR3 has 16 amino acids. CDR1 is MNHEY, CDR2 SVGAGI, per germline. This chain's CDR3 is CASSYTPVPNTGELFF. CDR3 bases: TGTGCCAGCAGTTACACGCCAGTCCCCAACACCGGGGAGCTGTTTTTT.

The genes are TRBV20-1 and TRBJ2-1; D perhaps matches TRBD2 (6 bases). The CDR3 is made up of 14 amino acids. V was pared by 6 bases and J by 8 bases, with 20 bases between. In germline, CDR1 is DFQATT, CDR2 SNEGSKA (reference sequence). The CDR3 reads CSASGTSRYYEQFF. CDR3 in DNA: TGCAGTGCCTCCGGGACTTCTCGGTATTATGAGCAGTTCTTC.

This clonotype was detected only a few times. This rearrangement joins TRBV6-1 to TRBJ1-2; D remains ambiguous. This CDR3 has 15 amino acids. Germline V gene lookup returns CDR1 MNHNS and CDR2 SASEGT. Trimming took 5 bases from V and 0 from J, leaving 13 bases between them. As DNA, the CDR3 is TGTGCCAGCAGTCCGCTGGGGTTAGCTAACTATGGCTACACCTTC. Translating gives CASSPLGLANYGYTF.

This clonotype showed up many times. The CDR3 nucleotides are TGTGCCAGCAGCAGAAGCGGGAGTTACGAGACCCAGTACTTC. Translation gives CASSRSGSYETQYF. The rearrangement links TRBV9 to TRBJ2-5, with 8 bases identical to TRBD2. The V segment lost 4 bases and the J segment 5 bases; nucleotides outside the gene matches: 7. CDR3 length: 14 residues. From germline, CDR1 is SGDLS and CDR2 YYNGEE.

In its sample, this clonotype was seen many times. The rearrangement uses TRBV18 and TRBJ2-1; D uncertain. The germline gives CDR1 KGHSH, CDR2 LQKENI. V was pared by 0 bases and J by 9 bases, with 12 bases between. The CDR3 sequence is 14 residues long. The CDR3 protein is CASSPPARLGEQFF. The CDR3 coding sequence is TGTGCCAGCTCACCACCGGCACGGCTTGGTGAGCAGTTCTTC.

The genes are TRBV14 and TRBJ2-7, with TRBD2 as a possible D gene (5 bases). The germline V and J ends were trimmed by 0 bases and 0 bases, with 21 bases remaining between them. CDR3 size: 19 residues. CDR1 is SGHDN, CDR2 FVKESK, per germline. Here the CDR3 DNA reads TGTGCCAGCAGCCAAGAAGCGGTGACGCGCTTCTCGGGCTCCTACGAGCAGTACTTC. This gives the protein CASSQEAVTRFSGSYEQYF.

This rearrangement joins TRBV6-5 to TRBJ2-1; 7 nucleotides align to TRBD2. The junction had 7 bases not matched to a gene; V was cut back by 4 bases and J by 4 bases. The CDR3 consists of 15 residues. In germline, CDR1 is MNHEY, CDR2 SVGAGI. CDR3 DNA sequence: TGTGCCAGCAGTTTCGGGACTACCAAGTACAATGAGCAGTTCTTC. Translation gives CASSFGTTKYNEQFF.

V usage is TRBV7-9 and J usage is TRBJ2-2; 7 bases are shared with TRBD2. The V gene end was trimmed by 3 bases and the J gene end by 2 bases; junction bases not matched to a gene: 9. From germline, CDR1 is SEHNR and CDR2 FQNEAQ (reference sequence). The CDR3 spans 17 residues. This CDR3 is CASSFEKRGLNTGELFF. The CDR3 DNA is TGTGCCAGCAGCTTCGAGAAGCGGGGCCTTAACACCGGGGAGCTGTTTTTT. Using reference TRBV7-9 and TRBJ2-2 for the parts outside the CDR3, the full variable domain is DTGVSQNPRHKITKRGQNVTFRCDPISEHNRLYWYRQTLGQGPEFLTYFQNEAQLEKSRLLSDRFSAERPKGSFSTLEIQRTEQGDSAMYLCASSFEKRGLNTGELFFGEGSRLTVL.

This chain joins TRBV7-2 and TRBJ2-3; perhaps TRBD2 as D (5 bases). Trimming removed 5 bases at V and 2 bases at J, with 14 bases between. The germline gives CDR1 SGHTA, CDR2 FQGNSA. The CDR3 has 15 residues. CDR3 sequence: CASSGAVGLTDTQYF. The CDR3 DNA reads TGTGCCAGCAGCGGAGCCGTAGGACTCACAGATACGCAGTATTTT. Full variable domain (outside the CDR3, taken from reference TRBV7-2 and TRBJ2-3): GAGVSQSPSNKVTEKGKDVELRCDPISGHTALYWYRQSLGQGLEFLIYFQGNSAPDKSGLPSDRFSAERTGGSVSTLTIQRTQQEDSAVYLCASSGAVGLTDTQYFGPGTRLTVL.

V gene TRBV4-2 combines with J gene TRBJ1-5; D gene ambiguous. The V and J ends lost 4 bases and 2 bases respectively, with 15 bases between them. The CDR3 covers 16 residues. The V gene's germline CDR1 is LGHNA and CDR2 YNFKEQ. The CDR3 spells CASSPTQEGGNQPQHF. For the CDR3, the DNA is TGTGCCAGCAGCCCCACCCAGGAGGGAGGCAATCAGCCCCAGCATTTT.

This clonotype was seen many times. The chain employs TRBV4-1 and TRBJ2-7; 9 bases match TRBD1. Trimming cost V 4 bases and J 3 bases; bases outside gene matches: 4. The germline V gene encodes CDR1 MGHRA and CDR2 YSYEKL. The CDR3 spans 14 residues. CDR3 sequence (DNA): TGCGCCAGCAGCCCCCGGGACAGGGACTACGAGCAGTACTTC. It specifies CASSPRDRDYEQYF.

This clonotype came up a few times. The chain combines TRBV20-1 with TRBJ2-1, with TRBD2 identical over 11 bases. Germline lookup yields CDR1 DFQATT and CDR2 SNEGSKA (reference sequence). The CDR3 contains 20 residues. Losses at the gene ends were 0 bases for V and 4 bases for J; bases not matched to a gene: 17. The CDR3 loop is CSARDWQTSGALRGYNEQFF. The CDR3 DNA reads TGCAGTGCTAGAGATTGGCAGACTAGCGGGGCCCTTCGAGGATACAATGAGCAGTTCTTC.

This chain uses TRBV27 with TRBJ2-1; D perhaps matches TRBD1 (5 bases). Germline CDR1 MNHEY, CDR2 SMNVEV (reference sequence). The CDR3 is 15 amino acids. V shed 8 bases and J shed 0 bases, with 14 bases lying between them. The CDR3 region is CASARAGPSYNEQFF. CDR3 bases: TGTGCCAGCGCTCGGGCAGGGCCCTCCTACAATGAGCAGTTCTTC.

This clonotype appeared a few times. The CDR3: CATSSPRGSYNEQFF. CDR3 DNA: TGTGCCACCAGCAGCCCCCGCGGATCCTACAATGAGCAGTTCTTC. V and J are TRBV15 and TRBJ2-1; D remains ambiguous. The germline gives CDR1 LNHNV, CDR2 YYDKDF (reference sequence). The CDR3 spans 15 residues. The V end was cut by 3 bases, the J end by 1 base, with 10 bases between. The entire variable domain, with the rest obtained from reference TRBV15 and TRBJ2-1, is as follows: DAMVIQNPRYQVTQFGKPVTLSCSQTLNHNVMYWYQQKSSQAPKLLFHYYDKDFNNEADTPDNFQSRRPNTSFCFLDIRSPGLGDTAMYLCATSSPRGSYNEQFFGPGTRLTVL.